This T cell receptor (gamma chain) emerged from a study of Vδ1+ human thymocytes. Study-level results: Unlike peripheral blood Vdelta1+ controls, thymic delta-chain sequences included roughly 18% Vdelta2 and few Vdelta3. Thymic TRG and TRD repertoires appeared highly polyclonal.

Vdelta1+ thymocyte sorts reached between about 98% and 99.6% purity. Extracted RNA was reverse transcribed into cDNA. Multiplex PCR used pooled V-gene forward primers and a constant-region reverse primer to amplify CDR3s. TCRdb re-processed the multiplex PCR reads using CATT. The sample holds some 37,000 gamma-chain clones, 20% seen once. Comment on this clone: Its antigen is still unknown.

This CDR3 has 9 amino acids. Trimming cost V 2 bases and J 15 bases; bases outside gene matches: 4. From germline, CDR1 is GITISATS and CDR2 ISYDGTV (reference sequence). This clonotype was obtained from a girl under three years old who had congenital heart surgery. The V call is TRGV9, the J call TRGJ1 or TRGJ2. The sample comprised Vdelta1+ gamma-delta thymocytes from the thymus. Regarding subset: FACS-sorted CD3+ TCRalphabeta- TCRVdelta1+ TCRVdelta2- thymocytes. CDR3 loop: CALWEEGLF. The CDR3 DNA sequence: TGTGCCTTGTGGGAGGAGGGACTCTTT.